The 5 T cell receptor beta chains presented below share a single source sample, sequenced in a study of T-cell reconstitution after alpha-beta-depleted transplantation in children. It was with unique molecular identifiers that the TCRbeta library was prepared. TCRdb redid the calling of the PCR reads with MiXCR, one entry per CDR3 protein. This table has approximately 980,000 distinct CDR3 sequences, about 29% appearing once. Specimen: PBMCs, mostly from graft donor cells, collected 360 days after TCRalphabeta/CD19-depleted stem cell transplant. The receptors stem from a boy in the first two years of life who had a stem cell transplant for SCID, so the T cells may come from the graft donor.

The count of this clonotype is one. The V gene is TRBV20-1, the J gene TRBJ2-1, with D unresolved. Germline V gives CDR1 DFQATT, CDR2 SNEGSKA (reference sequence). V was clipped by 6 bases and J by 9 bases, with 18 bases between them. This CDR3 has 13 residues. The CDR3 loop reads CSASDPMSLEQFF. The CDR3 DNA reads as TGCAGTGCCTCGGACCCGATGTCCCTTGAGCAGTTCTTC.

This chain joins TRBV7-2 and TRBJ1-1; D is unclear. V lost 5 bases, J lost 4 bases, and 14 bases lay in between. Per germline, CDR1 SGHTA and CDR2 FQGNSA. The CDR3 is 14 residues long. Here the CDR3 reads CASSGVGLGTEAFF. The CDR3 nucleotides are TGTGCCAGCAGCGGGGTAGGGTTGGGCACTGAAGCTTTCTTT.

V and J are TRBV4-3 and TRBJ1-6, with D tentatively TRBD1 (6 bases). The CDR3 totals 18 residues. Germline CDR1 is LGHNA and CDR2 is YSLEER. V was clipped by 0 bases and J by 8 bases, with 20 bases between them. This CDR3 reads CASSQDYNPTGVDSPLHF. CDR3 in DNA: TGCGCCAGCAGCCAAGACTACAATCCGACAGGTGTCGATTCACCCCTCCACTTT.

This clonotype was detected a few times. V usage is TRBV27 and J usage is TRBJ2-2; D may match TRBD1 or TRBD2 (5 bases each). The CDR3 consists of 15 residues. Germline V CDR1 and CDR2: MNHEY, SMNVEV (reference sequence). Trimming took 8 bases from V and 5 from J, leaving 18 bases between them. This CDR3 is CASPLKGERTGELFF. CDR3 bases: TGTGCCAGCCCACTAAAAGGGGAGAGGACCGGGGAGCTGTTTTTT.

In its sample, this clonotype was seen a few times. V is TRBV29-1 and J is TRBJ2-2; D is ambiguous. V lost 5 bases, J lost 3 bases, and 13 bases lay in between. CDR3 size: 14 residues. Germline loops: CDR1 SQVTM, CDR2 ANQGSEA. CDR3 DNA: TGCAGCGTTCTCAATGGGCCGTACACCGGGGAGCTGTTTTTT. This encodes CSVLNGPYTGELFF.